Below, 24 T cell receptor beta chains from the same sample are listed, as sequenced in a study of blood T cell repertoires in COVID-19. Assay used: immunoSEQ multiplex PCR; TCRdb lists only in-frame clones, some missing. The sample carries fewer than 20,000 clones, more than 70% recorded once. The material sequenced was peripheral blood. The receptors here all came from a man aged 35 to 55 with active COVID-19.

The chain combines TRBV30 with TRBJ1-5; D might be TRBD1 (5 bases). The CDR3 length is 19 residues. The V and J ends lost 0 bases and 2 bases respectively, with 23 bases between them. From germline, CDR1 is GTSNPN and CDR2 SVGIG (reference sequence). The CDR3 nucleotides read TGTGCCTGGAGTGTAGGGGCCCTCCGGACACTCAGGGGCAATCAGCCCCAGCATTTT. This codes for CAWSVGALRTLRGNQPQHF.

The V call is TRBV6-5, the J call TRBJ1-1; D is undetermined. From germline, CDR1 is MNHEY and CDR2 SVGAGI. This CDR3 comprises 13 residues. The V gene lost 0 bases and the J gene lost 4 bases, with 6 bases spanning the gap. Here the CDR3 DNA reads TGTGCCAGCAGTTACTCTGGCTTCACTGAAGCTTTCTTT. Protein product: CASSYSGFTEAFF.

The CDR3 nucleotides are TGTGCCAGCTCACTACTGGGGACAGGGAGGACTAGAGAGACCCAGTACTTC. Translation: CASSLLGTGRTRETQYF. The J gene is TRBJ2-5, the V gene TRBV18; 9 nucleotides match TRBD1. Germline values: CDR1 KGHSH, CDR2 LQKENI. The junction had 13 bases not matched to a gene; V was cut back by 4 bases and J by 4 bases. This CDR3 comprises 17 residues.

CDR3 in amino acids: CASSPWGGPEGNEQFF. The DNA for the CDR3 is TGTGCCAGCAGCCCCTGGGGGGGCCCGGAGGGTAATGAGCAGTTCTTC. The J gene is TRBJ2-1, the V gene TRBV9; D possibly corresponds to TRBD2 (7 bases). Germline V gene sequence: CDR1 SGDLS, CDR2 YYNGEE. The CDR3 length is 16 residues. The V end was cut by 4 bases, the J end by 7 bases, with 21 bases between.

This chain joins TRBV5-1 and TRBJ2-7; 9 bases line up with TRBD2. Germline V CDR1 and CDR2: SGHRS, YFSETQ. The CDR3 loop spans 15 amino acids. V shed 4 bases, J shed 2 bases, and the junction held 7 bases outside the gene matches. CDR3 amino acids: CASSRPSGAPYEQYF. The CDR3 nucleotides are TGCGCCAGCAGCCGGCCTAGCGGGGCCCCCTACGAGCAGTACTTC.

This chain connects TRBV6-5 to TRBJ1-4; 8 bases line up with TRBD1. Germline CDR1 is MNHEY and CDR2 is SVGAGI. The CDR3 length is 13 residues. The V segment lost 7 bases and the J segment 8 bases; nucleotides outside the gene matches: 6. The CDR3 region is CASKTGVKEKLFF. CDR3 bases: TGTGCCAGCAAGACAGGGGTGAAGGAAAAACTGTTTTTT.

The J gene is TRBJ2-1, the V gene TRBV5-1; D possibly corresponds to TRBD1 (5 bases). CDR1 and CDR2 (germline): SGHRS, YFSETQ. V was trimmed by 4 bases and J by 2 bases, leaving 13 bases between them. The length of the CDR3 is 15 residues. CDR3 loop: CASSLPTTAYNEQFF. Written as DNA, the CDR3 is TGCGCCAGCAGCCTGCCTACGACAGCCTACAATGAGCAGTTCTTC.

The CDR3 DNA reads TGTGCCAGTAGTATAGATCTTGAGCCCTATGGCTACACCTTC. It is translated as CASSIDLEPYGYTF. The chain has TRBV19 and TRBJ1-2; D gene ambiguous. Germline CDR1 and CDR2: LNHDA and SQIVND (reference sequence). This CDR3 is 14 amino acids long. V was cut by 0 bases and J by 4 bases, with 9 bases left in between.

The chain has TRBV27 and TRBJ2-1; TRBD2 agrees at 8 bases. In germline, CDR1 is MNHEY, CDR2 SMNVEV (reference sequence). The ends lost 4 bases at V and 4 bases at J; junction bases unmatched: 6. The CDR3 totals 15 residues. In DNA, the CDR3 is TGTGCCAGCAGTTGGACTAGCCCGACATACAATGAGCAGTTCTTC. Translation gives CASSWTSPTYNEQFF.

In nucleotides, the CDR3 is TGTGCCATCAGTGCAACCTCGGGTATAGGTTCACCCCTCCACTTT. This encodes CAISATSGIGSPLHF. The chain has TRBV10-3 and TRBJ1-6; no firm D call. This CDR3 is built from 15 residues. Germline CDR1 ENHRY, CDR2 SYGVKD. With 4 bases removed from V and 9 bases from J, the gap between germline ends came to 16 bases.

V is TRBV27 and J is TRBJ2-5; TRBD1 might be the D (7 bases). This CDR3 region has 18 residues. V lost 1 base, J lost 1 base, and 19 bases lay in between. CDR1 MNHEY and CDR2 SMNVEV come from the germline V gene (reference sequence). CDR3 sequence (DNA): TGTGCCAGCAGTTTATTGTCAGGGGGGATCCTTTCCCAAGAGACCCAGTACTTC. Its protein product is CASSLLSGGILSQETQYF.

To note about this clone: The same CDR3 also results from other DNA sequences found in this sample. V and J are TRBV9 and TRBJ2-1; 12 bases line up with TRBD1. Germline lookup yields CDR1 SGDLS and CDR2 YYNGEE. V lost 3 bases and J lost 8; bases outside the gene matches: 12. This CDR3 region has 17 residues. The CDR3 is CASSGTARDRGLDEQFF. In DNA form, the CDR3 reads TGTGCCAGCAGCGGAACCGCCCGGGACAGGGGGCTCGATGAGCAGTTCTTC.

In nucleotides, the CDR3 is TGTGCCAGCATAACACCGGGACTAGCTTTTACGGACATTCAGTACTTC. It is translated as CASITPGLAFTDIQYF. The V gene is TRBV21-1, the J gene TRBJ2-4; the D call of TRBD2 is as the table states it, not checked on the DNA. TRBV21-1 constitutes a pseudogene. This CDR3 comprises 16 residues.

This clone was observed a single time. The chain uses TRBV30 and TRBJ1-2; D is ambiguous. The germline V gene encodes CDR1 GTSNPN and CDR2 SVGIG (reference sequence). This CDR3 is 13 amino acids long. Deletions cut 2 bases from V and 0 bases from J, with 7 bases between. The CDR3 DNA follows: TGTGCCTGGAGTTATTTAGCTAACTATGGCTACACCTTC. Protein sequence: CAWSYLANYGYTF. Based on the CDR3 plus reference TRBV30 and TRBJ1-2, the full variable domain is SQTIHQWPATLVQPVGSPLSLECTVEGTSNPNLYWYRQAAGRGLQLLFYSVGIGQISSEVPQNLSASRPQDRQFILSSKKLLLSDSGFYLCAWSYLANYGYTFGSGTRLTVV.

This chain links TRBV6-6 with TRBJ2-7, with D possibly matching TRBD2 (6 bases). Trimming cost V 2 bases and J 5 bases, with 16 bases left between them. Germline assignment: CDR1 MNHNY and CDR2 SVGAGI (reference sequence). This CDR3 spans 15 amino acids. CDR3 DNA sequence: TGTGCCAGCAGTTACGCCCGGCGGGGTGGCGACGAGCAGTACTTC. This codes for CASSYARRGGDEQYF.

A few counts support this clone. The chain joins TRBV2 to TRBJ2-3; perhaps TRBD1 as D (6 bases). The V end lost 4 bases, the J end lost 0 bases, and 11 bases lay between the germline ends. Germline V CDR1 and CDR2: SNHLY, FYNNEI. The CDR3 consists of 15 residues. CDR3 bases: TGTGCCAGCAGTGCCGGGACACACAGCACAGATACGCAGTATTTT. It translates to CASSAGTHSTDTQYF. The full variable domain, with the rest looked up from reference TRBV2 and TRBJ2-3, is EPEVTQTPSHQVTQMGQEVILRCVPISNHLYFYWYRQILGQKVEFLVSFYNNEISEKSEIFDDQFSVERPDGSNFTLKIRSTKLEDSAMYFCASSAGTHSTDTQYFGPGTRLTVL.

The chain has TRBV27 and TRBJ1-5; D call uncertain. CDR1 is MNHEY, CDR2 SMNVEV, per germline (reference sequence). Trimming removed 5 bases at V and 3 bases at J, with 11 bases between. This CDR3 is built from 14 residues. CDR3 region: CASSPSGVNQPQHF. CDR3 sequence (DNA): TGTGCCAGCAGTCCCTCCGGGGTCAATCAGCCCCAGCATTTT.

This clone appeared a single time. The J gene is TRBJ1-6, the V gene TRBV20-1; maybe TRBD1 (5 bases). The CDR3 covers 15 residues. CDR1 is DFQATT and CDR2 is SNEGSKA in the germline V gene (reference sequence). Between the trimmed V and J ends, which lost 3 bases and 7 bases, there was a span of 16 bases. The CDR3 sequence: CSASLRQGRNSPLHF. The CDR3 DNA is TGCAGTGCTAGTCTTCGCCAGGGAAGGAATTCACCCCTCCACTTT.

CDR3 sequence: CSVVRGQGWTEAFF. The CDR3 DNA is TGCAGCGTTGTAAGGGGACAGGGGTGGACTGAAGCTTTCTTT. V usage is TRBV29-1 and J usage is TRBJ1-1; TRBD1 aligns across 10 bases. The germline CDR1 and CDR2 sequences are SQVTM and ANQGSEA. This CDR3 comprises 14 residues. V gave up 4 bases and J gave up 5 bases; unmatched junction bases: 7.

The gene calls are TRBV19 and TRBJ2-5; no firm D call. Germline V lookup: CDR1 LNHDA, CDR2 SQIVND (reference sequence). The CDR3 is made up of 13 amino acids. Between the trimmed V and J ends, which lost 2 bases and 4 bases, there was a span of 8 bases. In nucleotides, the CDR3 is TGTGCCAGTAGTATACGGGTAGCAGAGACCCAGTACTTC. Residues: CASSIRVAETQYF.

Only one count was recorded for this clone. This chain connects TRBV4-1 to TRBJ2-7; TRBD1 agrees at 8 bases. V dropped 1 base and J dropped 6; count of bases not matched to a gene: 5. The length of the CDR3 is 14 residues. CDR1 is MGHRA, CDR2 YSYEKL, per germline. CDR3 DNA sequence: TGCGCCAGCAGCCAAGGCGGCAGGGGGCCCGAGCAGTACTTC. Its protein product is CASSQGGRGPEQYF.

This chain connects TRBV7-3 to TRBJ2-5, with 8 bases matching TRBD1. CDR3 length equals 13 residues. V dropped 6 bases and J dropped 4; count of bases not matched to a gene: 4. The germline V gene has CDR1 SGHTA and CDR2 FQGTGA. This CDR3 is CASSPGTGETQYF. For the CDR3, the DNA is TGTGCCAGCAGTCCCGGGACAGGAGAGACCCAGTACTTC.

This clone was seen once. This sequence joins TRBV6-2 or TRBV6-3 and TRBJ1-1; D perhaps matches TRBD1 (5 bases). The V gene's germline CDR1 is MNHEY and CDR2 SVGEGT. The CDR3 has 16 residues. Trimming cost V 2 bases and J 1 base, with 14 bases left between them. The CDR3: CASSYNFPQGNTEAFF. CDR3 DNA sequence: TGTGCCAGCAGTTACAACTTCCCCCAGGGGAACACTGAAGCTTTCTTT.

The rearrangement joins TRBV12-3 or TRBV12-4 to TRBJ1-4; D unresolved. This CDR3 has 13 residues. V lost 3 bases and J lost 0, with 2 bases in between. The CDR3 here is CASSFTTNEKLFF. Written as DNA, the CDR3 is TGTGCCAGCAGTTTTACAACTAATGAAAAACTGTTTTTT.